This is a list of T cell receptor beta chains from one sample in a study of breast tumors, draining lymph nodes, adjacent tissues. TCRdb recomputed calls from the multiplex PCR reads with MiXCR, one row per CDR3 protein. The sample comprises 60,000 to 75,000 distinct CDR3 sequences, around 52% of which are singletons, and about 19% rests with the top ten. The sample was breast tumor tissue. These receptors were obtained from a female donor with breast cancer. Some clones in this sample may be carry-over from other donors' samples. The CDR3 runs from the conserved cysteine through the conserved F or W. The D gene is left open where the match is weak. Part of the rows lack a size; the others show once, few, many or a class for expanded clones.

>TRBJ1-3|once|TRBV7-2|.
TGTGCCAGCAGCTCATTATCGGGTTGGGGTATCTCTGGAAACACCATATATTTT
CASSSLSGWGISGNTIYF
>TRBJ1-4|.|TRBV7-8|TRBD1
TGTGCCAGCAGCTTGGTCCGACAGGGGTGGGACGAAAAACTGTTTTTT
CASSLVRQGWDEKLFF
>TRBJ2-3|.|TRBV2|TRBD1
TGTGCCAGCAGTGTTAGGGGACAGGGCAGCACAGATACGCAGTATTTT
CASSVRGQGSTDTQYF
>TRBJ1-1|.|TRBV20-1|.
TGCAGTGCTAGAACCTGGGGCACTGAAGCTTTCTTT
CSARTWGTEAFF
>TRBJ2-2|many|TRBV2|TRBD2
TGTGCCAGCAGTGGAGCGGGAGACGGGGCCGGGGAGCTGTTTTTT
CASSGAGDGAGELFF
>TRBJ2-3|few|TRBV7-9|TRBD2
TGTGCCAGCGGGCTAGCGGGGTTTAATACGCAGTATTTT
CASGLAGFNTQYF
>TRBJ2-7|once|TRBV5-1|.
TGCGCCAGCAGCTTCGGCAGAGAAAGCTCCTACGAGCAGTACTTC
CASSFGRESSYEQYF
>TRBJ2-1|.|TRBV7-9|.
TGTGCCAGCAGCTCTACTTCGAACAATGAGCAGTTCTTC
CASSSTSNNEQFF
>TRBJ1-5|once|TRBV4-1|TRBD1
TGCGCCAGCAGCCAAGAAGTGACAGGGGTCCAGCCCCAGCATTTT
CASSQEVTGVQPQHF
>TRBJ2-3|.|TRBV2|TRBD1
TGTGCCAGCAGAAAGACAGGGGGCGACACAGATACGCAGTATTTT
CASRKTGGDTDTQYF
>TRBJ1-2|.|TRBV7-9|.
TGTGCCAGCAGCTTAGGCAGGGCCGGCTACACCTTC
CASSLGRAGYTF
>TRBJ1-2|.|TRBV12-3/TRBV12-4|.
TGTGCCAGCATCGTCAAGGGCAACTATGGCTACACCTTC
CASIVKGNYGYTF
>TRBJ1-2|few|TRBV7-2|TRBD1
TGTGCCAGCAGCTTTTCCGGGACAGAAGGGTATGGCTACACCTTC
CASSFSGTEGYGYTF
>TRBJ2-5|.|TRBV19|TRBD2
TGTGCCAGTAGTGTGGGGGGGCAAGAGACCCAGTACTTC
CASSVGGQETQYF
>TRBJ2-5|many|TRBV5-1|TRBD2
TGCGCCAGCAGCACGGGGACTAGCGAGACAAAAGAGACCCAGTACTTC
CASSTGTSETKETQYF
>TRBJ1-1|.|TRBV6-5|.
TGTGCCAGCATCCGGGACGGTTCGAACACTGAAGCTTTCTTT
CASIRDGSNTEAFF
>TRBJ2-7|many|TRBV19|TRBD1
TGTGCCACCCGGTCGAGGGACAGTACCTACGAGCAGTACTTC
CATRSRDSTYEQYF
>TRBJ2-7|.|TRBV2|TRBD2
TGTGCCAGCAGTGAGCTAGCGGGCGGACCTCACGAGCAGTACTTC
CASSELAGGPHEQYF
>TRBJ2-2|many|TRBV9|TRBD2
TGTGCCAGCAGCCCGAGGGGACTAGCGCACAACACCGGGGAGCTGTTTTTT
CASSPRGLAHNTGELFF
>TRBJ1-2|.|TRBV7-9|.
TGTGCCAGCAGCTTAGTCGGGCCCTACTATGGCTACACCTTC
CASSLVGPYYGYTF
>TRBJ2-3|.|TRBV15|TRBD2
TGTGCCACCAGAAGAGCGGGGGAGACAGATACGCAGTATTTT
CATRRAGETDTQYF
>TRBJ1-2|.|TRBV3-1|TRBD1
TGTGCCAGCAGCAGGGACAGTGCTAACTATGGCTACACCTTC
CASSRDSANYGYTF
>TRBJ2-1|many|TRBV29-1|.
TGCAGCGTTGAAGGGGCGGCCAACAGGGCTGGGAATGAGCAGTTCTTC
CSVEGAANRAGNEQFF
>TRBJ2-2|.|TRBV20-1|.
TGCAGCGTTAGCATGGAGACCCCCGGGGAGCTGTTTTTT
CSVSMETPGELFF
>TRBJ2-6|.|TRBV20-1|TRBD1
TGCAGTGCATTGCGACAGGGGGCATTCGGGGCCAACGTCCTGACTTTC
CSALRQGAFGANVLTF
>TRBJ1-5|many|TRBV4-2|.
TGTGCCAGCAGCCAAGATACGGCCCCTAATCAGCCCCAGCATTTT
CASSQDTAPNQPQHF
>TRBJ1-3|.|TRBV29-1|.
TGCAGCGTTGACCCAGTCTCTGGAAACACCATATATTTT
CSVDPVSGNTIYF
>TRBJ1-1|many|TRBV7-8|.
TGTGCCAGCAGCTTAAGCGGGAGGATGTCGATGAACACTGAAGCTTTCTTT
CASSLSGRMSMNTEAFF
>TRBJ2-5|.|TRBV12-3/TRBV12-4|.
TGTGCCAGCGGTACAAGCAGCCAAGAGACCCAGTACTTC
CASGTSSQETQYF
>TRBJ1-3|few|TRBV7-3|TRBD1
TGTGCCAGCAGCCCTAGGGTCGGGGACAGGGGCCTAGGTGGAAACACCATATATTTT
CASSPRVGDRGLGGNTIYF
>TRBJ2-6|.|TRBV20-1|.
TGCAGTGCTAGAGCAACCGGGTCCTACGCCCTGACTTTC
CSARATGSYALTF
>TRBJ1-2|.|TRBV7-9|.
TGTGCCAGCAGCTCGAGGGCAGGCAACTATGGCTACACCTTC
CASSSRAGNYGYTF
>TRBJ1-6|many|TRBV19|.
TGTGCCAGTAGTACCTCGGACCATAATTCACCCCTCCACTTT
CASSTSDHNSPLHF
>TRBJ2-7|.|TRBV5-4|.
TGTGCCAGCAGCTTTGATGGTTCCTCCTACGAGCAGTACTTC
CASSFDGSSYEQYF
>TRBJ2-7|.|TRBV15|.
TGTGCCACCAGCAGAGATCAGGGCTACGAGCAGTACTTC
CATSRDQGYEQYF
>TRBJ1-1|many|TRBV6-6|.
TGTGCCAGCAGTTACTCTGGGGGGCAAGAGGCTTTCTTT
CASSYSGGQEAFF
>TRBJ1-6|.|TRBV25-1|.
TGTGCCAGCAGTGAAGGAGGGGCTTATTCACCCCTCCACTTT
CASSEGGAYSPLHF
>TRBJ2-5|many|TRBV3-1|TRBD2
TGTGCCAGCAGCCAAGACGTGAGTCTAGCGGGATCAGAGACCCAGTACTTC
CASSQDVSLAGSETQYF
>TRBJ2-1|.|TRBV7-2|.
TGTGCCAGCAGCAGCCTCGGGAACTCCTACAATGAGCAGTTCTTC
CASSSLGNSYNEQFF
>TRBJ2-2|many|TRBV5-4|TRBD2
TGTGCCAGCAGCACGCCGGGTAGCGGGAGGGCCACCGGGGAGCTGTTTTTT
CASSTPGSGRATGELFF
>TRBJ1-2|many|TRBV3-1|.
TGTGCCAGCAGCTCCCTCGGGGGAGGGATCTATGGCTACACCTTC
CASSSLGGGIYGYTF
>TRBJ1-5|.|TRBV2|.
TGTGCCAGCGCAGACCGGGGGGGTTATAGCAATCAGCCCCAGCATTTT
CASADRGGYSNQPQHF
>TRBJ2-3|.|TRBV7-9|TRBD2
TGTGCCAGCAGCTTAGATAGCGGGAGACGGTATTTT
CASSLDSGRRYF
>TRBJ1-2|.|TRBV20-1|.
TGCAGTGCTAGAGATTCCGTGGTATCTGGCTACACCTTC
CSARDSVVSGYTF
>TRBJ2-5|.|TRBV10-2|TRBD1
TGCGCCAGCAGTGAGTCCAGGACAGGGGGCAGGCCACAAGAGACCCAGTACTTC
CASSESRTGGRPQETQYF
>TRBJ1-6|.|TRBV11-2|TRBD1
TGTGCCAGCAGCTTAGTTCCCGGGACAGGAGATTCACCCCTCCACTTT
CASSLVPGTGDSPLHF
>TRBJ2-1|many|TRBV12-3/TRBV12-4|TRBD2
TGTGCCAGCAGACCTAGCGGGAGGGACGAGCAGTTCTTC
CASRPSGRDEQFF
>TRBJ1-2|.|TRBV6-6|TRBD1
TGTGCCAGCAGTTTCCTACAGGGGGCAAACTATGGCTACACCTTC
CASSFLQGANYGYTF
>TRBJ2-2|.|TRBV7-6|.
TGTGCCAGCAGCTTAGCCGGGACCGGGGAGCTGTTTTTT
CASSLAGTGELFF
>TRBJ2-5|few|TRBV15|TRBD2
TGTGCCACCAGCAGAGCCGGGGGGAGATTAGGGGAGACCCAGTACTTC
CATSRAGGRLGETQYF
>TRBJ1-6|.|TRBV9|.
TGTGCCAGCACCCAGGGGAGGGGCGGTAATTCACCCCTCCACTTT
CASTQGRGGNSPLHF
>TRBJ2-2|.|TRBV20-1|TRBD2
TGCAGTGCTAGGCCTAGCGGGGCGGTCACCGGGGAGCTGTTTTTT
CSARPSGAVTGELFF